The clone carrying this T cell receptor beta chain was found a few times. Its antigen is unidentified. Once obtained from cultured CD4+ T cells, the DNA was sequenced using the Oncomine TCR Beta short-read assay. In TCRdb, the PCR reads were re-called with MiXCR into one record per CDR3 protein. The sample lists some 14,000 distinct CDR3 sequences, approximately 61% occurring once. CDR1 and CDR2 (germline): MNHEY, SMNVEV (reference sequence). V lost 11 bases and J 4 bases, leaving 20 bases between the germline ends. The CDR3 extends over 14 amino acids. The record originates from a study of vaccination and CD4 T cells after COVID-19. Study-level background: The convalescents included six males and four females, and among them two were Hispanic while seven were Caucasian. Every participant had a vaccine, which was either BNT162b2 or mRNA-1273, given in two doses.

The sample's treatment: roughly ten-day PBMC culture with coronavirus spike peptide pools or control peptides (ViraFEST assay). In the ViraFEST assay, peptide-pool expansion preceded TCR sequencing of expanded clonotypes. Sequenced: CD4+ T cells from blood, cultured in vitro. The rearrangement uses TRBV27 and TRBJ1-2, with D maybe TRBD1 (6 bases). The sequence was collected from a human donor who had recovered from COVID-19. The CDR3 here is CAPKGERRGYGYTF. In nucleotides, the CDR3 is TGTGCCCCAAAGGGGGAACGCCGGGGCTATGGCTACACCTTC.